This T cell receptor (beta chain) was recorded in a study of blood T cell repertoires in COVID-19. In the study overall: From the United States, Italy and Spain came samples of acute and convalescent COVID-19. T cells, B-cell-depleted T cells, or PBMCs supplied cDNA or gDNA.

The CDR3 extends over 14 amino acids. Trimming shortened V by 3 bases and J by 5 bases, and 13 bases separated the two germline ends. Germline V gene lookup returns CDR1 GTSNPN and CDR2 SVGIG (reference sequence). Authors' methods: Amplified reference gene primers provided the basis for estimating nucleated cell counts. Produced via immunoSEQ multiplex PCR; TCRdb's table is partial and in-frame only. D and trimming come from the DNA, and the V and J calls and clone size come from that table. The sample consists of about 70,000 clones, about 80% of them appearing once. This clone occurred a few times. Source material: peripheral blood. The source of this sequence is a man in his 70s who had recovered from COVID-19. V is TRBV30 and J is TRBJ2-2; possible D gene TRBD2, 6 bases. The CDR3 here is CAWRRRGRTGELFF. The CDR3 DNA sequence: TGTGCCTGGAGGCGACGGGGGAGGACCGGGGAGCTGTTTTTT. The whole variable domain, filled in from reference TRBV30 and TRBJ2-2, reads SQTIHQWPATLVQPVGSPLSLECTVEGTSNPNLYWYRQAAGRGLQLLFYSVGIGQISSEVPQNLSASRPQDRQFILSSKKLLLSDSGFYLCAWRRRGRTGELFFGEGSRLTVL.